This entry concerns a single TCR beta chain. Its cognate antigen is unknown. Mismatch repair deficiency was confirmed in all patients, by PCR or immunohistochemistry. The data belong to a study of PD-1 blockade in mismatch repair-deficient tumors. Study results and limitations: Tumor-resident clones, often absent from pretreatment blood, expanded after pembrolizumab and then contracted.

Assay: immunoSEQ multiplex PCR; the TCRdb copy retains only in-frame clones and omits some. The sample holds under 150,000 clones; about 88% are singletons and the top ten take approximately 13%. V was trimmed by 0 bases and J by 5 bases, leaving 7 bases between them. CDR3 length equals 13 residues. In germline, CDR1 is LNHNV, CDR2 YYDKDF (reference sequence). Sequenced material: peripheral blood, taken 44 weeks after starting pembrolizumab. This receptor was obtained from an adult with mismatch repair-deficient cancer. The V gene is TRBV15, the J gene TRBJ1-1, with a tentative D call TRBD1 (5 bases). The CDR3 coding sequence is TGTGCCACCAGCAGAGATCAGGGAACTGAAGCTTTCTTT. This gives the protein CATSRDQGTEAFF.